Listed here are 25 T cell receptor beta chains from one sample, sequenced in a study of T cells in Graves' hyperthyroidism and ophthalmopathy. The source material, RNA transcripts, was used to amplify TCR beta CDR3 regions. The HTBI primer set drove a first-round RT-PCR of the TCR CDR3. TCRdb used MiXCR to reprocess the multiplex PCR reads, holding one entry per CDR3 protein. The table lists approximately 510,000 distinct CDR3 sequences, 46% of them singletons. The sample consisted of peripheral blood or thyroid tissue (not recorded which). Receptors were obtained from an adult woman with Graves' disease, either hyperthyroidism or ophthalmopathy (not recorded which).

This clonotype was counted a few times. The chain carries TRBV14 and TRBJ2-2; 8 positions match TRBD2. CDR1 and CDR2 (germline): SGHDN, FVKESK. The CDR3 loop spans 16 amino acids. J lost 0 bases, V lost 8 bases, and 8 bases had no gene match. DNA for the CDR3: TGTGCCAGCTCACCACCGGGAGGGCCGAACACCGGGGAGCTGTTTTTT. It yields the protein CASSPPGGPNTGELFF.

A few counts support this clonotype. The gene calls are TRBV5-1 and TRBJ1-1, with TRBD1 identical over 7 bases. The germline V gene encodes CDR1 SGHRS and CDR2 YFSETQ. The V and J ends lost 0 bases and 4 bases, in that order; junction bases with no gene match: 3. CDR3 length equals 14 residues. The CDR3 nucleotides are TGCGCCAGCAGCTTGGTGGGACAGACCACTGAAGCTTTCTTT. This sequence encodes CASSLVGQTTEAFF.

This clonotype was picked up many times. A read error is likely, as this CDR3 ends without the conserved phenylalanine or tryptophan. It is unclear where the CDR3 begins or ends on the DNA, so no DNA is shown, and the CDR3 is as TCRdb lists it. This rearrangement joins TRBV20-1 to TRBJ1-2. Inclusive of both ends, the CDR3 amounts to 8 amino acids. The germline V gene encodes CDR1 DFQATT and CDR2 SNEGSKA (reference sequence). The CDR3 loop is CSARGASI.

This clonotype appeared many times. The V call is TRBV20-1, the J call TRBJ1-5, with 8 nucleotides matching TRBD1. From germline, CDR1 is DFQATT and CDR2 SNEGSKA (reference sequence). This CDR3 region has 14 residues. Germline trimming cut 6 bases from V and 1 base from J; bases unmatched to any gene: 5. CDR3 nucleotide sequence: TGCAGTGCACCGGACAGGGTGAGCAATCAGCCCCAGCATTTT. The encoded protein is CSAPDRVSNQPQHF.

This clonotype has a count of ten or more. This chain connects TRBV5-6 to TRBJ1-2, with unresolved D. The germline CDR1 and CDR2 sequences are SGHDT and YYEEEE. V was cut by 5 bases and J by 4 bases, with 9 bases left in between. CDR3 size: 12 residues. CDR3 loop: CASSAWGYGYTF. Written as DNA, the CDR3 is TGTGCCAGCAGTGCGTGGGGCTATGGCTACACCTTC.

Many counts were recorded for this clonotype. The J gene is TRBJ2-2, the V gene TRBV2, with D uncertain. The CDR3 is made up of 10 amino acids. Germline V gene lookup returns CDR1 SNHLY and CDR2 FYNNEI. Trimming removed 6 bases from V and 7 bases from J, with 3 bases in between. The CDR3 coding sequence is TGTGCCAGCAGGGACGGGGAGCTGTTTTTT. Residues: CASRDGELFF.

For this clonotype: The conserved phenylalanine or tryptophan normally closing the CDR3 is absent here, so this likely arose from a read error. The limits of the CDR3 on the DNA are not certain, so only TCRdb's listed CDR3 is given. The V call is TRBV7-8, the J call TRBJ2-7; the D call TRBD1 from the table was never checked on the DNA. Germline V lookup: CDR1 SGHVS, CDR2 FQNEAQ. The CDR3 length equals 9 residues, ends included. The CDR3 reads CASSLGVSG.

This clonotype was counted ten times or more. This sequence joins TRBV20-1 and TRBJ2-6; 12 bases are a match to TRBD1. Germline lookup yields CDR1 DFQATT and CDR2 SNEGSKA (reference sequence). The CDR3 totals 17 residues. Trimming cost V 3 bases and J 1 base; bases outside gene matches: 4. Here the CDR3 DNA reads TGCAGTGCTAGGGGACAGGGGGCTCGATCTGGGGCCAACGTCCTGACTTTC. This codes for CSARGQGARSGANVLTF.

This clonotype was observed many times. The genes are TRBV6-6 and TRBJ1-2, with TRBD1 matching over 7 bases. The CDR3 runs 13 residues. Per the germline V gene, CDR1 is MNHNY and CDR2 is SVGAGI (reference sequence). J lost 4 bases, V lost 8 bases, and 7 bases had no gene match. DNA of the CDR3: TGTGCCAGCTGCGAGGGGGCAGGCTATGGCTACACCTTC. This encodes CASCEGAGYGYTF.

This chain connects TRBV10-2 to TRBJ2-5, with 9 bases lining up with TRBD2. This CDR3 contains 13 residues. V trimming: 10 bases; J trimming: 4 bases; junction bases outside the gene matches: 7. CDR1 is WSHSY, CDR2 SAAADI, per germline. CDR3 amino acids: CATYLSGRETQYF. The CDR3 nucleotides are TGCGCCACCTATCTTAGCGGGAGAGAGACCCAGTACTTC.

This clonotype has only a few counts. This rearrangement joins TRBV7-9 to TRBJ1-2, with D unresolved. There are 12 residues in the CDR3. V was shortened by 5 bases and J by 9 bases, with 13 bases between the two germline ends. Germline-derived CDR1 and CDR2 are SEHNR and FQNEAQ (reference sequence). This CDR3 reads CASSPVGVSYTF. CDR3 nucleotides: TGTGCCAGCAGCCCGGTCGGGGTTAGCTACACCTTC.

The J gene is TRBJ2-7, the V gene TRBV2, with unresolved D. From germline, CDR1 is SNHLY and CDR2 FYNNEI. V dropped 6 bases and J dropped 8 bases, with 14 bases sitting between them. This CDR3 has 12 residues. Here the CDR3 DNA reads TGTGCCAGCAGGCAAAGTCTAGTTAAGCAGTACTTC. This gives the protein CASRQSLVKQYF.

In its sample, this clonotype was seen a few times. The V and J genes are TRBV5-1 and TRBJ1-1; D gene ambiguous. Germline CDR1 reads SGHRS; CDR2 reads YFSETQ. The V end lost 4 bases, the J end lost 1 base, and 14 bases lay between the germline ends. The CDR3 is 15 residues long. The chain's CDR3 is CASSGRGRQNTEAFF. CDR3 sequence (DNA): TGCGCCAGCAGCGGACGTGGGCGGCAGAACACTGAAGCTTTCTTT.

V usage is TRBV29-1 and J usage is TRBJ2-7, with D perhaps matching TRBD1 or TRBD2 (6 bases each). This CDR3 has 12 residues. V dropped 5 bases and J dropped 4 bases, with 12 bases sitting between them. The V gene's germline CDR1 is SQVTM and CDR2 ANQGSEA. CDR3 in DNA: TGCAGCGTTTCTCAGGGGAGGTACGAGCAGTACTTC. This encodes CSVSQGRYEQYF.

This clonotype was found a few times. The chain recombines TRBV29-1 with TRBJ1-4; 10 nucleotides line up with TRBD1. This CDR3 spans 14 amino acids. Germline-derived CDR1 and CDR2 are SQVTM and ANQGSEA. V dropped 3 bases and J dropped 6; count of bases not matched to a gene: 4. The CDR3 loop is CSVEGGTGDEKLFF. The CDR3, as DNA: TGCAGCGTTGAGGGCGGGACAGGGGATGAAAAACTGTTTTTT.

The chain carries TRBV7-9 and TRBJ1-1; perhaps TRBD1 as D (6 bases). CDR1 SEHNR and CDR2 FQNEAQ come from the germline V gene (reference sequence). V dropped 5 bases and J dropped 1 base, with 17 bases sitting between them. CDR3 length equals 16 residues. CDR3 in amino acids: CASSQPPGAGNTEAFF. CDR3 DNA sequence: TGTGCCAGCAGCCAACCGCCGGGGGCGGGGAACACTGAAGCTTTCTTT.

This chain links TRBV24-1 with TRBJ2-1; D may be TRBD1 (6 bases). The CDR3 consists of 14 residues. V shed 5 bases and J shed 3 bases, with 10 bases lying between them. Germline CDR1 is KGHDR and CDR2 is SFDVKD. The chain's CDR3 is CATSAQQGYNEQFF. The CDR3 coding sequence is TGTGCCACCAGTGCCCAACAGGGCTACAATGAGCAGTTCTTC.

The chain is built from TRBV29-1 and TRBJ2-7; 10 nucleotides match TRBD1. CDR1 is SQVTM and CDR2 is ANQGSEA in the germline V gene. The CDR3 has 14 residues. V was pared by 8 bases and J by 2 bases, with 9 bases of the junction left unmatched. CDR3 region: CSFGGTGVAYEQYF. CDR3 DNA sequence: TGCAGCTTTGGCGGGACAGGGGTGGCCTACGAGCAGTACTTC.

At least ten counts were recorded for this clonotype. The rearrangement links TRBV7-9 to TRBJ1-1; D perhaps matches TRBD1 (6 bases). The V gene's germline CDR1 is SEHNR and CDR2 FQNEAQ (reference sequence). CDR3 size: 12 residues. The germline V and J ends were trimmed by 4 bases and 6 bases, with 9 bases remaining between them. The CDR3 DNA reads TGTGCCAGCAGCTCGCAGGGGCCTGAAGCTTTCTTT. Translating it yields CASSSQGPEAFF.

The rearrangement uses TRBV4-3 and TRBJ2-7; no clear D gene. Germline V CDR1 and CDR2: LGHNA, YSLEER. The germline V and J ends were trimmed by 0 bases and 3 bases, with 18 bases remaining between them. CDR3 length: 17 residues. The CDR3: CASSQDQVGRSHYEQYF. The CDR3 nucleotides read TGCGCCAGCAGCCAAGATCAAGTTGGGCGATCCCACTACGAGCAGTACTTC.

This clonotype appeared many times. The chain links TRBV2 to TRBJ1-6, with D maybe TRBD1 (6 bases). CDR3 size: 14 residues. Germline V CDR1 and CDR2: SNHLY, FYNNEI. V lost 3 bases, J lost 7 bases, and 10 bases lay in between. CDR3 loop: CASSDRGTNSPLHF. The CDR3 DNA reads as TGTGCCAGCAGTGACAGGGGTACAAATTCACCCCTCCACTTT.

The V call is TRBV6-5, the J call TRBJ2-2; 8 nucleotides line up with TRBD1. V lost 6 bases to trimming and J lost 6 bases; unmatched junction nucleotides: 6. The CDR3 is 14 amino acids. The germline V gene encodes CDR1 MNHEY and CDR2 SVGAGI. The CDR3 DNA sequence: TGTGCCAGCAGAATCCCAGGGGGCCCCGGGGAGCTGTTTTTT. This sequence encodes CASRIPGGPGELFF.

Comments on this clonotype: One end of the junction is discordant with germline, which a read error may explain. This chain uses TRBV5-1 with TRBJ1-2; 8 nucleotides line up with TRBD1. Looked up from germline, CDR1 is SGHRS and CDR2 is YFSETQ. The CDR3 spans 15 residues. CDR3 sequence: CASSVSGTGNYGYTF. The CDR3 DNA sequence: TGTGCCAGCAGCGTTTCCGGGACAGGCAACTATGGCTACACCTTC.

A few counts support this clonotype. This rearrangement joins TRBV5-1 to TRBJ2-3, with D unresolved. V lost 0 bases, J lost 2 bases, and 13 bases lay in between. The CDR3 is made up of 16 amino acids. Germline CDR1 SGHRS, CDR2 YFSETQ. CDR3 nucleotide sequence: TGCGCCAGCAGCTTGGGGCCTGAGGCCCCCACAGATACGCAGTATTTT. It specifies CASSLGPEAPTDTQYF.

The sample holds a few counts of this clonotype. The V and J genes are TRBV9 and TRBJ1-1; 10 bases align to TRBD1. V lost 4 bases and J lost 6; bases outside the gene matches: 9. The CDR3 covers 15 residues. The V gene's germline CDR1 is SGDLS and CDR2 YYNGEE. The CDR3 loop reads CASSSRDRGEAEAFF. DNA for the CDR3: TGTGCCAGCAGCTCCCGGGACAGGGGCGAGGCTGAAGCTTTCTTT.